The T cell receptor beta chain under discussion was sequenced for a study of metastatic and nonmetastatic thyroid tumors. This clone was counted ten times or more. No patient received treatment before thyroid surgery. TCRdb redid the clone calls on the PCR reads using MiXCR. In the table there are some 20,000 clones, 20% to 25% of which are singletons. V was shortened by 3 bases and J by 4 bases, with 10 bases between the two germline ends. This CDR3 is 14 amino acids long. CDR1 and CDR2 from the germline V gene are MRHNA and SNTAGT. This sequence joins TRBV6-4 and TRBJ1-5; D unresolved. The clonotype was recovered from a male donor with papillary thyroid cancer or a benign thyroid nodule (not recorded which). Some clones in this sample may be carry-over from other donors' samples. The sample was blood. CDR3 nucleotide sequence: TGTGCCAGCAGTGATATGAGGGAAAATCAGCCCCAGCATTTT. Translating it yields CASSDMRENQPQHF.